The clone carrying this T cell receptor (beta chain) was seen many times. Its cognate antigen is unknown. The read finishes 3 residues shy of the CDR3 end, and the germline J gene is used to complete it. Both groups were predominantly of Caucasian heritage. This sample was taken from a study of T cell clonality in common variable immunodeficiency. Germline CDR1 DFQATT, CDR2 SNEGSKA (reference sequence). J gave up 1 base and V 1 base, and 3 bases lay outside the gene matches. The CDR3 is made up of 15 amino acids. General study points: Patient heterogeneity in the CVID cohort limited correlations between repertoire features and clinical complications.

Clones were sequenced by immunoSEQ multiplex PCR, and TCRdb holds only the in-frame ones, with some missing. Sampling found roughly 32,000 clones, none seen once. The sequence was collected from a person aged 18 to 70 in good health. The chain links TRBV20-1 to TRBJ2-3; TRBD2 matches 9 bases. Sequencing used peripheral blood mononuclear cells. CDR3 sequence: CSARATSGRTDTQYF. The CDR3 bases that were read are TGCAGTGCTAGAGCGACTAGCGGTCGCACAGATACG.